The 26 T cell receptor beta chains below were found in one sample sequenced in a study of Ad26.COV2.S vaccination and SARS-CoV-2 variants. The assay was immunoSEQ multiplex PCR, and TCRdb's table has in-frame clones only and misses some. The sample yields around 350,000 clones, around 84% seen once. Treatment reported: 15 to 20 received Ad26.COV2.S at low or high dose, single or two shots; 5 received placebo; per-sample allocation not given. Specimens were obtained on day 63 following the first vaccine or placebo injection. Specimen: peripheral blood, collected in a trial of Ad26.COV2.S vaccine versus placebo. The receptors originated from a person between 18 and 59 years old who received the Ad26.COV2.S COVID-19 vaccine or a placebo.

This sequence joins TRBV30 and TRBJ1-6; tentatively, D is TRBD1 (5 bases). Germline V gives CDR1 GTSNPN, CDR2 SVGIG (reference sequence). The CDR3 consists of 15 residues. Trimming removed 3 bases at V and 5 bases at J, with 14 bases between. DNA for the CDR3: TGTGCCTGGAGCCCACGGAGGGGTAATAATTCACCCCTCCACTTT. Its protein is CAWSPRRGNNSPLHF.

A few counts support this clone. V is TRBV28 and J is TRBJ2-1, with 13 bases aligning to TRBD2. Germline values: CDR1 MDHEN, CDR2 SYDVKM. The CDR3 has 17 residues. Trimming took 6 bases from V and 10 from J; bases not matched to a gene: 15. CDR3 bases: TGTGCCAGCAGCCCATGGTCACTAGCGGGAGGGCCGGGAGAGCAGTTCTTC. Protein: CASSPWSLAGGPGEQFF.

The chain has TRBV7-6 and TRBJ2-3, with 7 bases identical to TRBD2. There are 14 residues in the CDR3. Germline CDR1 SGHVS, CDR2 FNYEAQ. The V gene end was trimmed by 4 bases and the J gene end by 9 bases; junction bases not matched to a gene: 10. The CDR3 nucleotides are TGTGCCAGCAGCTCGCGCGGGGGAGCCTTCACGCAGTATTTT. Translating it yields CASSSRGGAFTQYF.

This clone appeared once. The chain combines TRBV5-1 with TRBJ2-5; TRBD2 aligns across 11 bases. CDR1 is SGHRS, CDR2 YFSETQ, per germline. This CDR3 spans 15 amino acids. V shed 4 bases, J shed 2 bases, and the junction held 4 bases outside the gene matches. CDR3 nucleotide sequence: TGCGCCAGCAGCATTAGCGGGAGGGGACAAGAGACCCAGTACTTC. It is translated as CASSISGRGQETQYF.

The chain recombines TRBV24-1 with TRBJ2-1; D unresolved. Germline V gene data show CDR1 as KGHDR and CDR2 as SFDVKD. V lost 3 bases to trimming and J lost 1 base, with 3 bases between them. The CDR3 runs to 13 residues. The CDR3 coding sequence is TGTGCCACCAGTGATGAGTCCTACAATGAGCAGTTCTTC. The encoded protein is CATSDESYNEQFF.

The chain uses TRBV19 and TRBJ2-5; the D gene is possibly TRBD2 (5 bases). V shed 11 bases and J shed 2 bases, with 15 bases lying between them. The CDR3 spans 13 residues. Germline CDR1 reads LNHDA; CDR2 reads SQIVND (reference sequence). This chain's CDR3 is CASKTPGQETQYF. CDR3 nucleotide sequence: TGTGCCTCCAAGACCCCGGGGCAAGAGACCCAGTACTTC.

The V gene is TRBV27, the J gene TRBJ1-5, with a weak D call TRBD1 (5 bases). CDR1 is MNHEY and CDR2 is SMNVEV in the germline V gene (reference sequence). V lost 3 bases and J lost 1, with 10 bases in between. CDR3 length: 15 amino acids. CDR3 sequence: CASSLGRDSNQPQHF. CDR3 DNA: TGTGCCAGCAGTTTGGGCAGGGACAGCAATCAGCCCCAGCATTTT.

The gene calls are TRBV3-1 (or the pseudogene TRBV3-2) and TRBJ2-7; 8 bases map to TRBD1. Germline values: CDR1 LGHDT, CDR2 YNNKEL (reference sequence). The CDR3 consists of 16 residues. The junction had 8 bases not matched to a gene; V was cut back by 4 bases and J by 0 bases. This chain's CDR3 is CASSPPTGQASYEQYF. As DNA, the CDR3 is TGTGCCAGCAGCCCCCCTACGGGACAGGCCTCCTACGAGCAGTACTTC.

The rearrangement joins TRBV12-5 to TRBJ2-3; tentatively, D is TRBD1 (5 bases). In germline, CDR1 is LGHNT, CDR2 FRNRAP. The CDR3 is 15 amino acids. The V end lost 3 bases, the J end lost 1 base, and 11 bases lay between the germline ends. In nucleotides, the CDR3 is TGTGCTAGTGGTTTAAGTCTACAGGGCACAGATACGCAGTATTTT. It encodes CASGLSLQGTDTQYF.

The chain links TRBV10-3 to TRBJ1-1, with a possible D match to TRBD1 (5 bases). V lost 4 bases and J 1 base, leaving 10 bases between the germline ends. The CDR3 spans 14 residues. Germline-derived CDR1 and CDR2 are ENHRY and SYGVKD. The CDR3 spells CAISGDRWNTEAFF. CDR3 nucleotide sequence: TGTGCCATCAGTGGCGACAGATGGAACACTGAAGCTTTCTTT.

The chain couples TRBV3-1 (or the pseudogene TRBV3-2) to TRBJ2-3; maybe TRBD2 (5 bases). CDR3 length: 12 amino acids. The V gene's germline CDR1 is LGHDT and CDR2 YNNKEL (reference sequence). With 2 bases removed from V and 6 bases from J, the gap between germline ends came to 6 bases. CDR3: CASSQRGDTQYF. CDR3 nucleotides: TGTGCCAGCAGCCAACGCGGGGATACGCAGTATTTT.

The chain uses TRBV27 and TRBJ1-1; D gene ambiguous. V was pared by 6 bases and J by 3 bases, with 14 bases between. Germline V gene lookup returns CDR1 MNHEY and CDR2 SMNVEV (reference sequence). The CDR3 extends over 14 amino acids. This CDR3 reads CASSQWERYTEAFF. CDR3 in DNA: TGTGCCAGCAGCCAATGGGAGAGGTACACTGAAGCTTTCTTT.

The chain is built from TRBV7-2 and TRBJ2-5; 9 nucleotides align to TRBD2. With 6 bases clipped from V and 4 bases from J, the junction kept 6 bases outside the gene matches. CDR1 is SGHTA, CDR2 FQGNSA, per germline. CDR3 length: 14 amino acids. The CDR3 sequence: CASRWRGGRETQYF. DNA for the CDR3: TGTGCCAGCAGGTGGCGGGGGGGTCGAGAGACCCAGTACTTC.

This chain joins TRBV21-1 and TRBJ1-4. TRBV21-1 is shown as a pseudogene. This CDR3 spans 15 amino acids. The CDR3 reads CASSKAGDVREKLFF. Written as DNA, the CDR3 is TGTGCCAGCAGCAAAGCGGGGGATGTTCGGGAAAAACTGTTTTTT.

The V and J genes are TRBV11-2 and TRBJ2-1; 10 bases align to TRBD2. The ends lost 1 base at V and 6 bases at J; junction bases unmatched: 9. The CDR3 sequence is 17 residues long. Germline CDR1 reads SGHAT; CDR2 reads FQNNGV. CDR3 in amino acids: CASSLGSLAGVGNEQFF. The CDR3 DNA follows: TGTGCCAGCAGCTTAGGTTCCCTAGCGGGGGTCGGCAATGAGCAGTTCTTC.

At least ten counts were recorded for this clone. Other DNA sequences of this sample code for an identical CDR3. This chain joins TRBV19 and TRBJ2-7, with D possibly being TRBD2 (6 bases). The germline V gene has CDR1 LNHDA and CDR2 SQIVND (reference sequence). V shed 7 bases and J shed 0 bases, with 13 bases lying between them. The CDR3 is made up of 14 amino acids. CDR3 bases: TGTGCCAGTAAAAACTCGGGAGTCTCCTACGAGCAGTACTTC. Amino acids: CASKNSGVSYEQYF.

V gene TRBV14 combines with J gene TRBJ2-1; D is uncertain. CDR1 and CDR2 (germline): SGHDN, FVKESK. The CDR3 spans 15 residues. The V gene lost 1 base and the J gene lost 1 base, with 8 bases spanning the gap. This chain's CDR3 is CASSQVLGSYNEQFF. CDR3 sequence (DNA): TGTGCCAGCAGCCAAGTCCTGGGGTCCTACAATGAGCAGTTCTTC.

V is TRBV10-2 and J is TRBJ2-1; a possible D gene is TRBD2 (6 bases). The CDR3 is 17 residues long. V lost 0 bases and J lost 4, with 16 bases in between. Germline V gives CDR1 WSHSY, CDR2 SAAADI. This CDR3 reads CASSESILGGLYNEQFF. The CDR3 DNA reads TGCGCCAGCAGTGAGTCGATTTTGGGGGGTCTTTACAATGAGCAGTTCTTC.

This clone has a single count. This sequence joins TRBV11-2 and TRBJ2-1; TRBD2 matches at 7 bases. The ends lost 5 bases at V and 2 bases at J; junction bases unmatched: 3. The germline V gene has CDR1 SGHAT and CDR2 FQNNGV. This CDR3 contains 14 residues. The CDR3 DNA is TGTGCCAGCAGCACCGCGGGGGCCTACAATGAGCAGTTCTTC. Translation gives CASSTAGAYNEQFF. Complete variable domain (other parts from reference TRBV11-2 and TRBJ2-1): EAGVAQSPRYKIIEKRQSVAFWCNPISGHATLYWYQQILGQGPKLLIQFQNNGVVDDSQLPKDRFSAERLKGVDSTLKIQPAKLEDSAVYLCASSTAGAYNEQFFGPGTRLTVL.

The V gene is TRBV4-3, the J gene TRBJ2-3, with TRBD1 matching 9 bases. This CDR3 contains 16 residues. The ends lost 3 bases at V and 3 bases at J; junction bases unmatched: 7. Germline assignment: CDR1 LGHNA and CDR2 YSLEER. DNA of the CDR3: TGCGCCAGCAGCCAGACACAGGGGGCCTTTACAGATACGCAGTATTTT. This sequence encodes CASSQTQGAFTDTQYF.

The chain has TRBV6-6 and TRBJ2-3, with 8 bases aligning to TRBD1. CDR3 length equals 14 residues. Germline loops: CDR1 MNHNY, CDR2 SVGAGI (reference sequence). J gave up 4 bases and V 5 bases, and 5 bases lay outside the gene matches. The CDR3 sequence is CASSNDRGPDTQYF. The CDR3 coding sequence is TGTGCCAGCAGTAACGACAGGGGCCCAGATACGCAGTATTTT.

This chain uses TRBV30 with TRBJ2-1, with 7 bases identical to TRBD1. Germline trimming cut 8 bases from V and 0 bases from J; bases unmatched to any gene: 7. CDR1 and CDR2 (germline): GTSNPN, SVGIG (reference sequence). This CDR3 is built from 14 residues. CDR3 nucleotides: TGTGCCACATACTCAGGGGGCTCCTACAATGAGCAGTTCTTC. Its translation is CATYSGGSYNEQFF. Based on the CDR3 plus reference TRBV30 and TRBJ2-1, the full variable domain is SQTIHQWPATLVQPVGSPLSLECTVEGTSNPNLYWYRQAAGRGLQLLFYSVGIGQISSEVPQNLSASRPQDRQFILSSKKLLLSDSGFYLCATYSGGSYNEQFFGPGTRLTVL.

The CDR3 bases are TGCGCCAGCAGCCTGGTCCCGACCGGGGAGCTGTTTTTT. It is translated as CASSLVPTGELFF. The J gene is TRBJ2-2, the V gene TRBV5-1; D is unresolved. Looked up from germline, CDR1 is SGHRS and CDR2 is YFSETQ. Deletions cut 4 bases from V and 5 bases from J, with 9 bases between. This CDR3 region has 13 residues.

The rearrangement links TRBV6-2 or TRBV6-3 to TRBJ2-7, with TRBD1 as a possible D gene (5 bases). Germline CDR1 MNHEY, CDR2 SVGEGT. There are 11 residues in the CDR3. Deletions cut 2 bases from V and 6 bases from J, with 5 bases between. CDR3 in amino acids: CASSYRGEQYF. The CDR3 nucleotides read TGTGCCAGCAGTTACAGGGGCGAGCAGTACTTC.

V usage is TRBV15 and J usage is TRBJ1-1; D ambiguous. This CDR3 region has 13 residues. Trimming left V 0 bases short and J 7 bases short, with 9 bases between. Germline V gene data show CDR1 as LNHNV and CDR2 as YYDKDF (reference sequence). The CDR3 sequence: CATSREKGREAFF. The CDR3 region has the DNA TGTGCCACCAGCAGAGAGAAAGGACGTGAAGCTTTCTTT.

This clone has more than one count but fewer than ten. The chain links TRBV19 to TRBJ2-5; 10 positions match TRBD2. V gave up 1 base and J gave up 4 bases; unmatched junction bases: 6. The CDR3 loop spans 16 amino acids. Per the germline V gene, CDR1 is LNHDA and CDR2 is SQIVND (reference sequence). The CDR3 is CASSIVASGSRETQYF. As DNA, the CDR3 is TGTGCCAGTAGTATAGTGGCTAGCGGGAGTCGAGAGACCCAGTACTTC.